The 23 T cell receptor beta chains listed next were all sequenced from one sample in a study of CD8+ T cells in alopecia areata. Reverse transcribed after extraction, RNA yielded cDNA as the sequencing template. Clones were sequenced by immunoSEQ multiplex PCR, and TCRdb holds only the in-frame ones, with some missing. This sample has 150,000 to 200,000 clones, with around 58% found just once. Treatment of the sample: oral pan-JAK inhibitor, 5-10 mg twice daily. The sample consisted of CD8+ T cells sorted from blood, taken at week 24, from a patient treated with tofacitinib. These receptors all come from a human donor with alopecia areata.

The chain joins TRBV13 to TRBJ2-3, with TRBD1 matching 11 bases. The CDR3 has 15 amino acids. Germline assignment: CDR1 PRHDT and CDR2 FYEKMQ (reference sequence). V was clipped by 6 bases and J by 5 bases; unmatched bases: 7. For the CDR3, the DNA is TGTGCCAGCAGGCCCGGGACAGGGGGTCGAGATACGCAGTATTTT. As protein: CASRPGTGGRDTQYF.

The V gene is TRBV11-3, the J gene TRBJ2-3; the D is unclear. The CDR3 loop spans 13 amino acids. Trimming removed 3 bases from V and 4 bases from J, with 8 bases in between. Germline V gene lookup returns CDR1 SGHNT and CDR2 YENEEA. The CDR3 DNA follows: TGTGCCAGCAGCTTTGTCCGGGCAGATACGCAGTATTTT. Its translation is CASSFVRADTQYF.

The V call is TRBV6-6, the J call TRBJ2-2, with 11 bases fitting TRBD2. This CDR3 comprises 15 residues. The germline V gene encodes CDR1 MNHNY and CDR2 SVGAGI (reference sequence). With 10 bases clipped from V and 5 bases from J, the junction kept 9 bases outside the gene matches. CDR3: CATRGSGGETGELFF. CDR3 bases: TGTGCCACCCGGGGTAGCGGGGGGGAAACCGGGGAGCTGTTTTTT.

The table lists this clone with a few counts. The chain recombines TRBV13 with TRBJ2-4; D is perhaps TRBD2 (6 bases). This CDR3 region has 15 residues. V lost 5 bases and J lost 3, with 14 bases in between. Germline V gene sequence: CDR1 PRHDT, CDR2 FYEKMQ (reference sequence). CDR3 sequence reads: CASSHSGTVKNIQYF. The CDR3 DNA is TGTGCCAGCAGCCACTCCGGGACTGTCAAAAACATTCAGTACTTC.

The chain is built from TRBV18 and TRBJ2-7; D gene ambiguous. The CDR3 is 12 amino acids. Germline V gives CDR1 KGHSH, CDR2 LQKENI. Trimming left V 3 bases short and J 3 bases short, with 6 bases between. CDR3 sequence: CASSPGLYEQYF. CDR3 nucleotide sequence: TGTGCCAGCTCACCCGGCCTCTACGAGCAGTACTTC.

The CDR3 sequence is CATSRVQANTEAFF. The CDR3, as DNA: TGTGCCACCAGCAGAGTTCAAGCTAACACTGAAGCTTTCTTT. The V and J genes are TRBV15 and TRBJ1-1; D not certain. This CDR3 is 14 amino acids long. Trimming shortened V by 1 base and J by 2 bases, and 8 bases separated the two germline ends. CDR1 and CDR2 (germline): LNHNV, YYDKDF (reference sequence).

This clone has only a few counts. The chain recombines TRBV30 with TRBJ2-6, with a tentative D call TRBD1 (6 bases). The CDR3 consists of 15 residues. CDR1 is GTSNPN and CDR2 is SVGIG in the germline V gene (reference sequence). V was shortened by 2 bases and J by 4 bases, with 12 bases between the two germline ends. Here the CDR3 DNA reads TGTGCCTGGAGTCCAGGGGAGTGGGGGGCCAACGTCCTGACTTTC. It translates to CAWSPGEWGANVLTF.

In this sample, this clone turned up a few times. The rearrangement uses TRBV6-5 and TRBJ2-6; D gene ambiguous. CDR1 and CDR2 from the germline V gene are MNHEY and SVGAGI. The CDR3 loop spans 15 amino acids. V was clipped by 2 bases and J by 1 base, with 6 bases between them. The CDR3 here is CASSYTLSGANVLTF. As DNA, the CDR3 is TGTGCCAGCAGTTACACCCTATCTGGGGCCAACGTCCTGACTTTC.

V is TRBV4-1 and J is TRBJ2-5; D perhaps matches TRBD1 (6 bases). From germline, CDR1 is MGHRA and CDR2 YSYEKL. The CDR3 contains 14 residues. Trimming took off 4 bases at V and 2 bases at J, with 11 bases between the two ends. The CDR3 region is CASSLPGTQETQYF. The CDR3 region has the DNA TGCGCCAGCAGCCTACCCGGGACACAAGAGACCCAGTACTTC.

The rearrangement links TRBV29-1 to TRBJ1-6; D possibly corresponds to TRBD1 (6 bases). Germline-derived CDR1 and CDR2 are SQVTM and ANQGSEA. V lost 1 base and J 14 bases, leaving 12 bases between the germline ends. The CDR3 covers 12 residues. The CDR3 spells CSVEGKDRSLHF. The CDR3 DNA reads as TGCAGCGTTGAAGGAAAGGACAGATCCCTCCACTTT.

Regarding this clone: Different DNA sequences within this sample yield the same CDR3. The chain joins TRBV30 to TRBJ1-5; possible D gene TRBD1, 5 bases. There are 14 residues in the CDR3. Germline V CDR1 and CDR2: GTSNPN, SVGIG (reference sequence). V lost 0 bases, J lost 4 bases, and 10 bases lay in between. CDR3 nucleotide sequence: TGTGCCTGGAGTGTTGGGCAGGGTAATCAGCCCCAGCATTTT. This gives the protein CAWSVGQGNQPQHF.

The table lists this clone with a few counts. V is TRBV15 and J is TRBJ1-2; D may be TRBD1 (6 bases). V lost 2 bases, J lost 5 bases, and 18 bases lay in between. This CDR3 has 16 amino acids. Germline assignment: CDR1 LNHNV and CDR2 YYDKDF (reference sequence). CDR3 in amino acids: CATSRPGTSRVYGYTF. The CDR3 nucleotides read TGTGCCACCAGCAGACCCGGGACATCGAGAGTTTATGGCTACACCTTC.

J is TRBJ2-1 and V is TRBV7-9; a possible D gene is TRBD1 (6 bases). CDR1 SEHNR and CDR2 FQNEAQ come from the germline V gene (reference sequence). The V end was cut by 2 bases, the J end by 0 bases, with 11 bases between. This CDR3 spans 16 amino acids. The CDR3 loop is CASSLTWTDSYNEQFF. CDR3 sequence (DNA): TGTGCCAGCAGCTTAACCTGGACAGACTCCTACAATGAGCAGTTCTTC. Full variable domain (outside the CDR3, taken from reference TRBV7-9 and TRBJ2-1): DTGVSQNPRHKITKRGQNVTFRCDPISEHNRLYWYRQTLGQGPEFLTYFQNEAQLEKSRLLSDRFSAERPKGSFSTLEIQRTEQGDSAMYLCASSLTWTDSYNEQFFGPGTRLTVL.

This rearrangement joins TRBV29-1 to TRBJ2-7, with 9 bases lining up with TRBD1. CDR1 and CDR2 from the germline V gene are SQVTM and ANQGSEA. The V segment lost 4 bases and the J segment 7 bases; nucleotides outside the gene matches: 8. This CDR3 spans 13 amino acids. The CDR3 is CSVAPGQGGEQYF. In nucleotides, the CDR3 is TGCAGCGTTGCCCCGGGACAGGGCGGTGAGCAGTACTTC.

CDR3 nucleotides: TGTGCCATCAGACAGGGCGGCTATGGCTACACCTTC. Protein product: CAIRQGGYGYTF. This chain links TRBV10-3 with TRBJ1-2, with D perhaps TRBD1 (6 bases). Germline V gene data show CDR1 as ENHRY and CDR2 as SYGVKD. Trimming left V 6 bases short and J 4 bases short, with 9 bases between. This CDR3 contains 12 residues.

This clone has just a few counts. DNA of the CDR3: TGTGCCATCAAAATCAGGGGAGGCACCGGGGAGCTGTTTTTT. Amino acids: CAIKIRGGTGELFF. The chain links TRBV10-3 to TRBJ2-2, with D perhaps assigned TRBD1 or TRBD2 (6 bases each). This CDR3 is 14 amino acids long. The V end was cut by 7 bases, the J end by 4 bases, with 13 bases between. CDR1 is ENHRY and CDR2 is SYGVKD in the germline V gene.

The CDR3 sequence: CASSPRGGKSYEQYF. The CDR3 DNA reads as TGCGCCAGCAGTCCCCGGGGGGGGAAATCCTACGAGCAGTACTTC. The rearrangement links TRBV4-1 to TRBJ2-7, with 8 bases identical to TRBD2. There are 15 residues in the CDR3. Germline V lookup: CDR1 MGHRA, CDR2 YSYEKL. V was pared by 6 bases and J by 1 base, with 8 bases of the junction left unmatched.

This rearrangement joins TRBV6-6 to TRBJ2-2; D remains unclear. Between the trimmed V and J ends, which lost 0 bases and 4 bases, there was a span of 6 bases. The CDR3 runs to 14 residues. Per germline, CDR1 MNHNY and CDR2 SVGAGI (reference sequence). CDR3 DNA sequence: TGTGCCAGCAGTTACTCGGAGAGCACCGGGGAGCTGTTTTTT. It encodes CASSYSESTGELFF.

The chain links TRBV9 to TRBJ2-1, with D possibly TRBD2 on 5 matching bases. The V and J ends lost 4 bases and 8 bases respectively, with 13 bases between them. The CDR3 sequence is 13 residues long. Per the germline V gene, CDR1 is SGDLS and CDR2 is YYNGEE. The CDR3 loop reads CASSRRPGDEQFF. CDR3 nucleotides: TGTGCCAGCAGCAGGCGTCCCGGGGATGAGCAGTTCTTC.

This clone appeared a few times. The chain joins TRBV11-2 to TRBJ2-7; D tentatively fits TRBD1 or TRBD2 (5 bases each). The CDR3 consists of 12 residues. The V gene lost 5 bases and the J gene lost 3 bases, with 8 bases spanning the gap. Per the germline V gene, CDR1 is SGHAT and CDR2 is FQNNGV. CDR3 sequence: CASSRGSYEQYF. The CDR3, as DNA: TGTGCCAGCAGCCGGGGCAGCTACGAGCAGTACTTC.

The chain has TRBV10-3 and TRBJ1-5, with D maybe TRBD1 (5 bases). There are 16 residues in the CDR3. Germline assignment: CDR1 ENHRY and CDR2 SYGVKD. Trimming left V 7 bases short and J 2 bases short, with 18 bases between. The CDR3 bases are TGTGCCATCAACTCGACAGTCTTAGGGGGCAATCAGCCCCAGCATTTT. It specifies CAINSTVLGGNQPQHF.

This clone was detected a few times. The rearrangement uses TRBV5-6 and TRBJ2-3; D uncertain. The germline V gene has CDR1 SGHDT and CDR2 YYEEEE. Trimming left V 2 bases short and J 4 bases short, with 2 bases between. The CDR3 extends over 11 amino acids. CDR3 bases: TGTGCCAGCAGCTTCGCAGATACGCAGTATTTT. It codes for CASSFADTQYF.

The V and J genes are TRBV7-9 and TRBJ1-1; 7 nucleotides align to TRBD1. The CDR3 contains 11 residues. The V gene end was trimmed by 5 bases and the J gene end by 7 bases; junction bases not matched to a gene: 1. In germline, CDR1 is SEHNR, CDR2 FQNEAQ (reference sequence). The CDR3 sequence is CASSPGGEAFF. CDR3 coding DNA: TGTGCCAGCAGCCCAGGGGGTGAAGCTTTCTTT.